This passage covers 32 T cell receptor beta chains from one sample sequenced in a study of T cell repertoires in cytomegalovirus infection. Via MiXCR, TCRdb re-called the reads, giving one row per CDR3 protein. The table shows roughly 130,000 distinct CDR3 sequences, with around 25% occurring only once. Their antigen targets remain unknown. The sample comprised PBMCs, sequenced either directly or after in vitro stimulation (not recorded which). All receptors come from a human donor in good health (CMV status not recorded). Some clones in this sample may be carry-over from other donors' samples.

This clonotype was detected only a few times. The chain is built from TRBV12-3 or TRBV12-4 and TRBJ1-2; 7 bases fit TRBD1. The ends lost 5 bases at V and 6 bases at J; junction bases unmatched: 9. The CDR3 runs 14 residues. The CDR3 spells CASSLPGQSHGYTF. In DNA form, the CDR3 reads TGTGCCAGCAGTCTACCGGGACAGTCCCATGGCTACACCTTC.

This clonotype was picked up a small number of times. V and J are TRBV29-1 and TRBJ2-7; TRBD1 agrees at 9 bases. The ends lost 1 base at V and 5 bases at J; junction bases unmatched: 6. Per germline, CDR1 SQVTM and CDR2 ANQGSEA. The CDR3 extends over 14 amino acids. CDR3 DNA: TGCAGCGTTGAAGTCCGGGACAGGGCGGACGAGCAGTACTTC. It is translated as CSVEVRDRADEQYF.

The chain couples TRBV19 to TRBJ2-6, with D maybe TRBD2 (5 bases). Trimming took 3 bases from V and 2 from J, leaving 11 bases between them. Germline V lookup: CDR1 LNHDA, CDR2 SQIVND (reference sequence). CDR3 length: 16 residues. CDR3 amino acids: CASSMLTGAGANVLTF. As DNA, the CDR3 is TGTGCCAGTAGTATGTTGACCGGGGCTGGGGCCAACGTCCTGACTTTC.

This clonotype was seen at least ten times. This rearrangement joins TRBV27 to TRBJ2-5, with 8 bases fitting TRBD1. This CDR3 region has 14 residues. CDR1 and CDR2 (germline): MNHEY, SMNVEV (reference sequence). The J segment lost 5 bases and the V segment lost 2 bases, leaving 4 bases of the junction unmatched. CDR3 DNA sequence: TGTGCCAGCAGTTTACAGGGGGCAGGGGAGACCCAGTACTTC. It yields the protein CASSLQGAGETQYF.

The chain couples TRBV7-6 to TRBJ2-1; 15 bases line up with TRBD2. TRBJ2-7 matches the DNA end more closely, so the J call is doubtful. The length of the CDR3 is 16 residues. CDR1 SGHVS and CDR2 FNYEAQ come from the germline V gene. The CDR3 sequence: CASSLGLAGGPNEQYF. The CDR3 coding sequence is TGTGCCAGCAGCCTGGGACTAGCGGGAGGCCCCAATGAGCAGTACTTC.

V is TRBV6-2 or TRBV6-3 and J is TRBJ1-2; a weak D match, TRBD1 (6 bases). The germline CDR1 and CDR2 sequences are MNHEY and SVGEGT. CDR3 length equals 13 residues. Trimming removed 6 bases at V and 6 bases at J, with 14 bases between. The CDR3 region is CASSLLGANGYTF. CDR3 bases: TGTGCCAGCAGCTTATTGGGGGCGAATGGCTACACCTTC.

This clonotype was recorded a few times. V is TRBV7-8 and J is TRBJ1-2; perhaps TRBD1 as D (5 bases). This CDR3 has 15 residues. Germline V gives CDR1 SGHVS, CDR2 FQNEAQ. V was cut by 3 bases and J by 4 bases, with 15 bases left in between. CDR3 in amino acids: CASSLSDGGSYGYTF. The CDR3 bases are TGTGCCAGCAGCTTGTCGGACGGGGGATCCTATGGCTACACCTTC.

This sequence joins TRBV7-9 and TRBJ1-5; D is possibly TRBD1 (6 bases). V lost 4 bases and J lost 8, with 21 bases in between. CDR1 and CDR2 (germline): SEHNR, FQNEAQ (reference sequence). The CDR3 loop spans 16 amino acids. The DNA of the CDR3 is TGTGCCAGCAGCTCCAGCGCTACAGGGAGTTGGAAGCCCCAGCATTTT. Translating it yields CASSSSATGSWKPQHF.

As regards this clonotype: The CDR3 does not close with the conserved phenylalanine or tryptophan, likely indicating a read error. The DNA is omitted, as the CDR3 cannot be located on it reliably, and the CDR3 follows TCRdb's listing. V and J are TRBV6-6 and TRBJ1-1; the D call in the table, TRBD1, was not verified against the DNA. Germline V gives CDR1 MNHNY, CDR2 SVGAGI (reference sequence). The CDR3 has 13 amino acids, counting both end residues. CDR3 amino acids: CASSHDRDPEACV.

This clonotype was recorded many times. The chain combines TRBV11-2 with TRBJ2-5; D remains ambiguous. The CDR3 loop spans 15 amino acids. Germline-derived CDR1 and CDR2 are SGHAT and FQNNGV. With 4 bases removed from V and 2 bases from J, the gap between germline ends came to 14 bases. The CDR3 region has the DNA TGTGCCAGCAGCTCGCCCCCGGCGGTTCAAGAGACCCAGTACTTC. Protein product: CASSSPPAVQETQYF.

V usage is TRBV19 and J usage is TRBJ1-2; 7 bases match TRBD1. This CDR3 contains 14 residues. The germline V gene has CDR1 LNHDA and CDR2 SQIVND (reference sequence). The V and J ends lost 7 bases and 5 bases, in that order; junction bases with no gene match: 10. CDR3 amino acids: CASTRGAPGYGYTF. The CDR3 nucleotides read TGTGCCAGTACCAGGGGGGCACCCGGTTATGGCTACACCTTC.

CDR3 loop: CATGVGLNQPQHF. In DNA, the CDR3 is TGTGCCACAGGGGTCGGCTTAAATCAGCCCCAGCATTTT. The rearrangement joins TRBV19 to TRBJ1-5, with a weak D call TRBD1 (6 bases). Trimming removed 10 bases from V and 4 bases from J, with 14 bases in between. Germline CDR1 is LNHDA and CDR2 is SQIVND (reference sequence). CDR3 length equals 13 residues.

This clonotype has only one observation. V gene TRBV27 combines with J gene TRBJ1-3; D is unclear. The germline gives CDR1 MNHEY, CDR2 SMNVEV (reference sequence). V lost 11 bases and J 4 bases, leaving 15 bases between the germline ends. CDR3 size: 13 residues. The CDR3 sequence: CASGSTSGNTIYF. The CDR3 nucleotides are TGTGCCTCCGGGTCCACCTCGGGAAACACCATATATTTT.

V is TRBV4-1 and J is TRBJ2-7; 7 bases line up with TRBD2. The CDR3 extends over 16 amino acids. Germline assignment: CDR1 MGHRA and CDR2 YSYEKL. V shed 5 bases, J shed 3 bases, and the junction held 13 bases outside the gene matches. This CDR3 reads CASSVEVGTSVYEQYF. The CDR3 region has the DNA TGCGCCAGCAGCGTCGAAGTCGGTACTAGCGTCTACGAGCAGTACTTC.

The table lists this clonotype with many counts. This chain links TRBV27 with TRBJ2-1; 8 bases align to TRBD2. The germline V gene has CDR1 MNHEY and CDR2 SMNVEV (reference sequence). Trimming removed 3 bases from V and 3 bases from J; junction bases left unmatched: 7. The CDR3 has 16 residues. The CDR3 loop is CASSLSGTSNYNEQFF. For the CDR3, the DNA is TGTGCCAGCAGTTTGTCCGGGACTAGTAACTACAATGAGCAGTTCTTC.

This clonotype was seen only a few times. CDR3 bases: TGTGCCAGCAAGTCTAGCGGGAGGTATGAGCAGTTCTTC. Its protein product is CASKSSGRYEQFF. V gene TRBV6-2 or TRBV6-3 combines with J gene TRBJ2-1, with 11 bases identical to TRBD2. Germline V gene data show CDR1 as MNHEY and CDR2 as SVGEGT. J lost 8 bases, V lost 7 bases, and 4 bases had no gene match. The CDR3 loop spans 13 amino acids.

V is TRBV11-3 and J is TRBJ2-1, with D possibly being TRBD2 (6 bases). CDR1 and CDR2 from the germline V gene are SGHNT and YENEEA. V was pared by 5 bases and J by 6 bases, with 11 bases between. The CDR3 extends over 13 amino acids. In nucleotides, the CDR3 is TGTGCCAGCAGCCCCCGGGACTCCAATGAGCAGTTCTTC. It yields the protein CASSPRDSNEQFF.

The chain has TRBV7-2 and TRBJ2-2; D possibly uses TRBD1 or TRBD2 (6 bases each). There are 14 residues in the CDR3. Trimming cost V 5 bases and J 13 bases, with 20 bases left between them. Looked up from germline, CDR1 is SGHTA and CDR2 is FQGNSA. CDR3 nucleotides: TGTGCCAGCAGCCCCACACAGGGACTCGGCGGGCTGTTTTTT. Translated, it gives CASSPTQGLGGLFF. Using reference TRBV7-2 and TRBJ2-2 for the parts outside the CDR3, the full variable domain is GAGVSQSPSNKVTEKGKDVELRCDPISGHTALYWYRQSLGQGLEFLIYFQGNSAPDKSGLPSDRFSAERTGGSVSTLTIQRTQQEDSAVYLCASSPTQGLGGLFFGEGSRLTVL.

This clonotype was seen ten or more times. CDR3 in DNA: TGTGCCAGCAGCTTAGGTGTGGCGGGCGAGCAGTACTTC. Its translation: CASSLGVAGEQYF. The gene calls are TRBV7-2 and TRBJ2-7; possible D gene TRBD2, 5 bases. The germline gives CDR1 SGHTA, CDR2 FQGNSA. The CDR3 is 13 amino acids. V was clipped by 1 base and J by 6 bases, with 10 bases between them.

The rearrangement joins TRBV6-8 to TRBJ2-3; 8 nucleotides align to TRBD2. This CDR3 contains 17 residues. The germline gives CDR1 MNHGY, CDR2 SAAAGT. V was pared by 0 bases and J by 1 base, with 6 bases of the junction left unmatched. CDR3 in DNA: TGTGCCAGCAGTTACTCGAGAATAGCGGGACGCACAGATACGCAGTATTTT. As protein: CASSYSRIAGRTDTQYF.

At least ten counts were recorded for this clonotype. The V and J genes are TRBV12-3 or TRBV12-4 and TRBJ2-1, with 8 bases identical to TRBD2. This CDR3 is 16 amino acids long. V dropped 7 bases and J dropped 4; count of bases not matched to a gene: 12. CDR3 residues: CASTQEGLAGYNEQFF. Here the CDR3 DNA reads TGTGCCAGCACTCAGGAGGGGCTAGCGGGTTACAATGAGCAGTTCTTC.

The chain has TRBV7-9 and TRBJ2-5, with TRBD2 matching 10 bases. The V and J ends lost 4 bases and 7 bases, in that order; junction bases with no gene match: 9. The V gene's germline CDR1 is SEHNR and CDR2 FQNEAQ (reference sequence). This CDR3 has 15 residues. The CDR3 spells CASSSPGSGRMTQYF. The CDR3 coding sequence is TGTGCCAGCAGCTCTCCTGGTAGCGGGAGGATGACCCAGTACTTC.

The table lists this clonotype with many counts. The genes are TRBV7-2 and TRBJ2-5, with TRBD2 identical over 12 bases. Per germline, CDR1 SGHTA and CDR2 FQGNSA. With 4 bases clipped from V and 5 bases from J, the junction kept 5 bases outside the gene matches. This CDR3 is 15 amino acids long. This CDR3 reads CASSSRTSGIETQYF. The CDR3 DNA is TGTGCCAGCAGCTCTCGGACTAGCGGGATCGAGACCCAGTACTTC.

The chain links TRBV2 to TRBJ2-5, with D possibly TRBD2 on 5 matching bases. The ends were cut back, 4 bases at V and 2 bases at J, with 8 bases in the middle. The germline V gene encodes CDR1 SNHLY and CDR2 FYNNEI. The CDR3 extends over 13 amino acids. The CDR3: CASSAAGQETQYF. The CDR3 nucleotides read TGTGCCAGCAGTGCGGCGGGTCAAGAGACCCAGTACTTC.

The gene calls are TRBV25-1 and TRBJ2-2; the D gene is possibly TRBD2 (6 bases). The CDR3 covers 16 residues. V lost 5 bases and J lost 4, with 17 bases in between. Germline values: CDR1 MGHDK, CDR2 SYGVNS. CDR3 amino acids: CASSNLGSVSTGELFF. For the CDR3, the DNA is TGTGCCAGCAGTAACCTCGGGAGCGTGAGCACCGGGGAGCTGTTTTTT.

Here the CDR3 DNA reads TGTGCCAGCAGCTTAAGATTACAGGGGACGTGGTATCAGCCCCAGCATTTT. This translates into CASSLRLQGTWYQPQHF. The chain carries TRBV5-6 and TRBJ1-5, with 7 bases fitting TRBD1. The CDR3 covers 17 residues. V dropped 2 bases and J dropped 5; count of bases not matched to a gene: 13. The germline V gene has CDR1 SGHDT and CDR2 YYEEEE.

Remarks on this clonotype: This may be a read error, as it is one base from a much larger clone. This chain connects TRBV7-2 to TRBJ2-3; TRBD2 matches 9 bases. Germline V CDR1 and CDR2: SGHTA, FQGNSA. The CDR3 consists of 16 residues. This CDR3 reads CASSSSTGGRVDTEYF. For the CDR3, the DNA is TGTGCCAGCAGCTCTTCGACGGGCGGGAGGGTAGATACGGAGTATTTT.

This clonotype was observed a handful of times. This chain connects TRBV14 to TRBJ2-3; 8 bases agree with TRBD2. Looked up from germline, CDR1 is SGHDN and CDR2 is FVKESK. The CDR3 spans 15 residues. After removal of 4 bases from V and 3 bases from J, the junction contained 6 bases not matched to a gene. CDR3 sequence: CASSPAGAGTDTQYF. The DNA of the CDR3 is TGTGCCAGCAGCCCAGCGGGAGCTGGTACAGATACGCAGTATTTT.

This clonotype was seen a handful of times. V is TRBV14 and J is TRBJ1-1, with a tentative D call TRBD1 (5 bases). Germline CDR1 SGHDN, CDR2 FVKESK. There are 16 residues in the CDR3. V was pared by 0 bases and J by 4 bases, with 15 bases between. CDR3 in amino acids: CASSQDLARDPTEAFF. CDR3 DNA sequence: TGTGCCAGCAGCCAAGATCTTGCCCGGGACCCCACTGAAGCTTTCTTT.

This clonotype was observed many times. This chain links TRBV4-3 with TRBJ1-4, with D maybe TRBD1 (5 bases). Germline loops: CDR1 LGHNA, CDR2 YSLEER. The V gene lost 5 bases and the J gene lost 6 bases, with 16 bases spanning the gap. The CDR3 runs 15 residues. The chain's CDR3 is CASSRQGEVYEKLFF. CDR3 sequence (DNA): TGCGCCAGCAGCAGACAAGGGGAGGTTTATGAAAAACTGTTTTTT.

This clonotype was counted a few times. V gene TRBV10-3 combines with J gene TRBJ2-3; D is perhaps TRBD2 (6 bases). Trimming took 6 bases from V and 2 from J, leaving 12 bases between them. The germline V gene has CDR1 ENHRY and CDR2 SYGVKD. The CDR3 has 14 residues. CDR3: CAIRGLGVTDTQYF. CDR3 in DNA: TGTGCCATCAGGGGACTGGGCGTCACAGATACGCAGTATTTT.

The CDR3 bases are TGTGCCAGCTCCCGAAGGGGGGATGAGCAGTTCTTC. Residues: CASSRRGDEQFF. The chain couples TRBV18 to TRBJ2-1; D is perhaps TRBD1 or TRBD2 (6 bases each). V shed 6 bases and J shed 8 bases, with 11 bases lying between them. Per germline, CDR1 KGHSH and CDR2 LQKENI. There are 12 residues in the CDR3.